The 15 T cell receptor beta chains in this list originate from one sample, sequenced in a study of response to subunit inactivated influenza vaccine. TCRdb itself ran the RT-PCR reads through MiXCR, one entry per CDR3 protein. The sample has over 300,000 distinct CDR3 sequences, 21% seen once. Source: PBMCs from blood, taken less than 22 months after vaccination. These receptors were collected from a man aged 50 to 69 who received an inactivated influenza vaccine.

The rearrangement links TRBV19 to TRBJ2-2; maybe TRBD2 (5 bases). The CDR3 totals 15 residues. V shed 3 bases and J shed 4 bases, with 12 bases lying between them. Germline loops: CDR1 LNHDA, CDR2 SQIVND (reference sequence). The DNA of the CDR3 is TGTGCCAGTAGTATGGAGCGGTTCCCCACCGGGGAGCTGTTTTTT. Protein: CASSMERFPTGELFF.

This clonotype was seen ten or more times. The chain is built from TRBV4-2 and TRBJ1-1, with TRBD1 matching over 9 bases. Unmatched junction bases numbered 6, after V lost 3 bases and J lost 1 base. Looked up from germline, CDR1 is LGHNA and CDR2 is YNFKEQ. The CDR3 totals 16 residues. CDR3: CASSHNTGGRNTEAFF. Written as DNA, the CDR3 is TGTGCCAGCAGCCATAACACAGGGGGCCGGAACACTGAAGCTTTCTTT.

The chain uses TRBV7-9 and TRBJ2-7, with D perhaps TRBD1 (5 bases). Per the germline V gene, CDR1 is SEHNR and CDR2 is FQNEAQ (reference sequence). The CDR3 is 14 amino acids. The V end was cut by 1 base, the J end by 5 bases, with 12 bases between. The CDR3 region has the DNA TGTGCCAGCAGCTTAGACTGGGGCGTCCACGAGCAGTACTTC. This translates into CASSLDWGVHEQYF.

The chain couples TRBV6-5 to TRBJ1-2; D may be TRBD1 (5 bases). Trimming removed 2 bases at V and 8 bases at J, with 15 bases between. This CDR3 comprises 14 residues. Germline CDR1 and CDR2: MNHEY and SVGAGI. CDR3 sequence reads: CASSYRRDQEGYTF. The CDR3 DNA reads as TGTGCCAGCAGTTACCGCCGGGACCAGGAGGGCTACACCTTC.

This clonotype showed up just a few times. V usage is TRBV7-2 and J usage is TRBJ1-1; D gene ambiguous. Deletions cut 1 base from V and 1 base from J, with 7 bases between. CDR1 is SGHTA, CDR2 FQGNSA, per germline. This CDR3 contains 14 residues. CDR3 loop: CASSLGRANTEAFF. The CDR3 DNA reads TGTGCCAGCAGCTTAGGGAGGGCGAACACTGAAGCTTTCTTT.

CDR3 amino acids: CASSQEGATGNTIYF. The CDR3 DNA reads as TGCGCCAGCAGCCAAGAGGGGGCTACGGGAAACACCATATATTTT. The chain uses TRBV4-3 and TRBJ1-3; TRBD1 might be the D (6 bases). CDR1 LGHNA and CDR2 YSLEER come from the germline V gene. V dropped 0 bases and J dropped 4 bases, with 10 bases sitting between them. This CDR3 is 15 amino acids long.

V and J are TRBV25-1 and TRBJ1-3, with D perhaps TRBD1 (5 bases). The V gene lost 0 bases and the J gene lost 8 bases, with 11 bases spanning the gap. The germline CDR1 and CDR2 sequences are MGHDK and SYGVNS. This CDR3 is 14 amino acids long. The CDR3 sequence: CASSEYTGGDTIYF. CDR3 nucleotides: TGTGCCAGCAGTGAATATACCGGGGGGGACACCATATATTTT.

The chain is built from TRBV12-3 or TRBV12-4 and TRBJ2-1; maybe TRBD2 (6 bases). The CDR3 extends over 12 amino acids. Trimming pared 5 bases from V and 9 bases from J, leaving 11 bases between. For the CDR3, the DNA is TGTGCCAGCAGTCTCGGGACTCCTGAGCAGTTCTTC. Encoded protein: CASSLGTPEQFF.

This clonotype was detected a few times. V usage is TRBV5-6 and J usage is TRBJ2-7; tentative D call: TRBD2 (5 bases). Trimming pared 1 base from V and 5 bases from J, leaving 16 bases between. This CDR3 contains 15 residues. Germline lookup yields CDR1 SGHDT and CDR2 YYEEEE. The CDR3 here is CASSLSYLGLHEQYF. CDR3 bases: TGTGCCAGCAGCTTGTCCTATCTCGGACTCCACGAGCAGTACTTC.

This clonotype was seen more than once but under ten times. The chain uses TRBV11-2 and TRBJ2-1, with 10 bases lining up with TRBD1. Per the germline V gene, CDR1 is SGHAT and CDR2 is FQNNGV. The trim removed 1 base at V and 4 bases at J, leaving 7 bases unmatched. CDR3 length equals 17 residues. The CDR3 sequence is CASSLAGTGAMYNEQFF. CDR3 coding DNA: TGTGCCAGCAGCTTAGCTGGGACAGGGGCAATGTACAATGAGCAGTTCTTC.

V usage is TRBV9 and J usage is TRBJ2-6, with unresolved D. There are 15 residues in the CDR3. Germline V gene sequence: CDR1 SGDLS, CDR2 YYNGEE. Between the trimmed V and J ends, which lost 0 bases and 4 bases, there was a span of 8 bases. CDR3 sequence reads: CASSVVSAGANVLTF. The CDR3 region has the DNA TGTGCCAGCAGCGTAGTAAGTGCCGGGGCCAACGTCCTGACTTTC.

This clonotype was detected a few times. The chain combines TRBV5-1 with TRBJ2-1; D gene uncertain. CDR1 is SGHRS and CDR2 is YFSETQ in the germline V gene. CDR3 length equals 14 residues. Deletions cut 3 bases from V and 7 bases from J, with 14 bases between. CDR3 in DNA: TGCGCCAGCAGCTCCTGGCCCAGAGAAAATGAGCAGTTCTTC. Protein: CASSSWPRENEQFF.

Only a few counts were recorded for this clonotype. Here the CDR3 reads CASSDGRVSSYEQYF. The CDR3 DNA follows: TGTGCCAGCAGTGACGGTAGGGTTAGCTCCTACGAGCAGTACTTC. The V and J genes are TRBV2 and TRBJ2-7; no definite D call. V lost 3 bases and J lost 0, with 12 bases in between. This CDR3 comprises 15 residues. CDR1 is SNHLY, CDR2 FYNNEI, per germline. Complete variable domain (other parts from reference TRBV2 and TRBJ2-7): EPEVTQTPSHQVTQMGQEVILRCVPISNHLYFYWYRQILGQKVEFLVSFYNNEISEKSEIFDDQFSVERPDGSNFTLKIRSTKLEDSAMYFCASSDGRVSSYEQYFGPGTRLTVT.

The sample holds a few counts of this clonotype. The chain joins TRBV6-6 to TRBJ2-7, with a weak D call TRBD1 (6 bases). With 6 bases removed from V and 3 bases from J, the gap between germline ends came to 9 bases. Per germline, CDR1 MNHNY and CDR2 SVGAGI (reference sequence). The CDR3 extends over 12 amino acids. The DNA of the CDR3 is TGTGCCAGCAGCAAGGACAGCTACGAGCAGTACTTC. As protein: CASSKDSYEQYF.

The chain joins TRBV12-3 or TRBV12-4 to TRBJ2-7; unclear D gene. The CDR3 loop spans 14 amino acids. V lost 2 bases, J lost 4 bases, and 12 bases lay in between. DNA for the CDR3: TGTGCCAGCAGTTTAAGCAGTCTTCATTACGAGCAGTACTTC. Translation: CASSLSSLHYEQYF.